The 27 T cell receptor beta chains given below trace back to one sample, sequenced in a study of technical replicates of blood from several donors. Only in-frame clones appear in the TCRdb table, and some are missing; sequencing was by immunoSEQ multiplex PCR. Counted here are nearly 80,000 clones, around 94% occurring once; the ten biggest clones make up 0.35% to 0.5%. Sequencing was carried out using T cells isolated from PBMCs. These receptor sequences come from a human donor in good health.

This clone has more than one count but fewer than ten. This chain joins TRBV5-1 and TRBJ2-1; 7 nucleotides align to TRBD1. Trimming at V came to 0 bases and at J to 12 bases, leaving 0 bases not matched to a gene. The CDR3 runs 11 residues. Germline CDR1 SGHRS, CDR2 YFSETQ. CDR3 coding DNA: TGCGCCAGCAGCTTGGACAGGGGGCAGTTCTTC. Protein: CASSLDRGQFF. Drawing the rest from reference TRBV5-1 and TRBJ2-1, the complete variable domain is KAGVTQTPRYLIKTRGQQVTLSCSPISGHRSVSWYQQTPGQGLQFLFEYFSETQRNKGNFPGRFSGRQFSNSRSEMNVSTLELGDSALYLCASSLDRGQFFGPGTRLTVL.

The DNA for the CDR3 is TGTGCCAGCATTCTTAGACAGGGGGCAGGTAATGAGCAGTTCTTC. Its translation is CASILRQGAGNEQFF. V usage is TRBV6-1 and J usage is TRBJ2-1; 10 nucleotides agree with TRBD1. Trimming took 7 bases from V and 7 from J; bases not matched to a gene: 10. There are 15 residues in the CDR3. Looked up from germline, CDR1 is MNHNS and CDR2 is SASEGT.

J is TRBJ2-7 and V is TRBV30, with 9 bases aligning to TRBD2. Per germline, CDR1 GTSNPN and CDR2 SVGIG (reference sequence). This CDR3 has 14 residues. V lost 5 bases, J lost 0 bases, and 5 bases stayed unmatched. The CDR3 DNA is TGTGCCTGGGCCTCAGCGGGGGGCTCCTACGAGCAGTACTTC. It specifies CAWASAGGSYEQYF.

V usage is TRBV13 and J usage is TRBJ2-3; 7 nucleotides agree with TRBD2. The V gene end was trimmed by 4 bases and the J gene end by 0 bases; junction bases not matched to a gene: 7. Germline CDR1 and CDR2: PRHDT and FYEKMQ (reference sequence). CDR3 size: 16 residues. The CDR3, as DNA: TGTGCCAGCAGCTCCCGACTAGCACTAAGCACAGATACGCAGTATTTT. Residues: CASSSRLALSTDTQYF.

The chain combines TRBV5-1 with TRBJ2-7; D call uncertain. CDR3 size: 13 residues. Germline V lookup: CDR1 SGHRS, CDR2 YFSETQ. Trimming shortened V by 3 bases and J by 7 bases, and 14 bases separated the two germline ends. CDR3 bases: TGCGCCAGCAGCTCGACACCTACTGGAGAGCAGTACTTC. This encodes CASSSTPTGEQYF.

The chain links TRBV13 to TRBJ2-7; 9 bases map to TRBD2. The CDR3 spans 16 residues. Trimming took 4 bases from V and 5 from J; bases not matched to a gene: 12. The V gene's germline CDR1 is PRHDT and CDR2 FYEKMQ (reference sequence). CDR3 bases: TGTGCCAGCAGCTCGTCCGGGACTAGCATTTCCCACGAGCAGTACTTC. The encoded protein is CASSSSGTSISHEQYF.

The gene calls are TRBV18 and TRBJ1-4; possibly TRBD1 for D (5 bases). V gave up 1 base and J gave up 6 bases, with 9 bases separating them. The germline V gene has CDR1 KGHSH and CDR2 LQKENI. CDR3 length equals 14 residues. The CDR3 spells CASSPQGADEKLFF. The CDR3 bases are TGTGCCAGCTCACCACAAGGGGCTGATGAAAAACTGTTTTTT.

CDR3 bases: TGCGCCAGCAGCGTAAGCGGGGGAGGAGATACGCAGTATTTT. Its protein is CASSVSGGGDTQYF. V gene TRBV5-1 combines with J gene TRBJ2-3; TRBD2 matches 8 bases. CDR1 is SGHRS, CDR2 YFSETQ, per germline. This CDR3 is 14 amino acids long. V shed 4 bases, J shed 5 bases, and the junction held 6 bases outside the gene matches.

The chain employs TRBV9 and TRBJ2-3, with 7 bases that match TRBD2. The V gene's germline CDR1 is SGDLS and CDR2 YYNGEE. The J segment lost 5 bases and the V segment lost 4 bases, leaving 7 bases of the junction unmatched. The CDR3 totals 14 residues. CDR3 amino acids: CASSSGSGQDTQYF. In nucleotides, the CDR3 is TGTGCCAGCAGCTCAGGTAGCGGGCAAGATACGCAGTATTTT.

This chain joins TRBV7-2 and TRBJ1-5, with TRBD1 matching 9 bases. Germline values: CDR1 SGHTA, CDR2 FQGNSA. The CDR3 extends over 15 amino acids. V gave up 4 bases and J gave up 3 bases; unmatched junction bases: 4. The CDR3 sequence: CASSWTGAHNQPQHF. As DNA, the CDR3 is TGTGCCAGCAGCTGGACAGGGGCCCACAATCAGCCCCAGCATTTT.

The chain has TRBV28 and TRBJ2-7, with TRBD1 matching over 9 bases. The CDR3 totals 14 residues. After removal of 8 bases from V and 1 base from J, the junction contained 6 bases not matched to a gene. The germline gives CDR1 MDHEN, CDR2 SYDVKM. The CDR3 DNA sequence: TGTGCCAGCTACAAACAGGGGGCATCCTACGAGCAGTACTTC. Residues: CASYKQGASYEQYF.

The rearrangement joins TRBV18 to TRBJ2-7; D unresolved. The CDR3 contains 14 residues. CDR1 is KGHSH and CDR2 is LQKENI in the germline V gene. Deletions cut 1 base from V and 5 bases from J, with 12 bases between. As DNA, the CDR3 is TGTGCCAGCTCACCACTCACAGTGTCGGACGAGCAGTACTTC. The encoded protein is CASSPLTVSDEQYF.

The chain links TRBV2 to TRBJ1-3; weak D call: TRBD1 (5 bases). V was clipped by 6 bases and J by 3 bases, with 12 bases between them. Germline lookup yields CDR1 SNHLY and CDR2 FYNNEI. This CDR3 contains 14 residues. CDR3 nucleotides: TGTGCCAGCAGGATGACAGTTAATGGAAACACCATATATTTT. Amino acids: CASRMTVNGNTIYF.

The chain joins TRBV6-1 to TRBJ2-1; 8 bases are shared with TRBD2. The germline gives CDR1 MNHNS, CDR2 SASEGT. V shed 6 bases, J shed 4 bases, and the junction held 8 bases outside the gene matches. This CDR3 comprises 15 residues. This CDR3 reads CASSLLAGAYNEQFF. For the CDR3, the DNA is TGTGCCAGCAGCCTCCTAGCGGGTGCTTACAATGAGCAGTTCTTC.

This sequence joins TRBV12-5 and TRBJ2-5; tentatively, D is TRBD1 (6 bases). Looked up from germline, CDR1 is LGHNT and CDR2 is FRNRAP. The CDR3 spans 14 residues. V was trimmed by 5 bases and J by 1 base, leaving 11 bases between them. CDR3 coding DNA: TGTGCTAGTGGTCCCAGAGGGGGCCAAGAGACCCAGTACTTC. This sequence encodes CASGPRGGQETQYF.

The chain links TRBV19 to TRBJ1-2; 10 bases are shared with TRBD1. The CDR3 sequence is 16 residues long. Germline V lookup: CDR1 LNHDA, CDR2 SQIVND (reference sequence). The trim removed 6 bases at V and 3 bases at J, leaving 10 bases unmatched. CDR3 loop: CASRNPRTGGYYGYTF. CDR3 nucleotides: TGTGCCAGTAGGAACCCCAGGACAGGGGGATACTATGGCTACACCTTC.

The chain carries TRBV18 and TRBJ2-2, with D possibly being TRBD1 (6 bases). Germline lookup yields CDR1 KGHSH and CDR2 LQKENI. CDR3 length equals 15 residues. The ends were cut back, 2 bases at V and 5 bases at J, with 12 bases in the middle. This CDR3 reads CASSPTGLITGELFF. The CDR3 DNA sequence: TGTGCCAGCTCACCAACAGGGCTAATAACCGGGGAGCTGTTTTTT.

This CDR3 is CASRTTGLGYNEQFF. In DNA, the CDR3 is TGTGCCAGCAGGACTACGGGACTAGGCTACAATGAGCAGTTCTTC. The chain combines TRBV27 with TRBJ2-1, with TRBD2 matching over 8 bases. There are 15 residues in the CDR3. Germline CDR1 and CDR2: MNHEY and SMNVEV (reference sequence). The trim removed 6 bases at V and 3 bases at J, leaving 7 bases unmatched.

With respect to this clone: Germline and junction disagree at one end, which may indicate a read error. The chain is built from TRBV7-7 and TRBJ2-3, with TRBD2 identical over 8 bases. Germline-derived CDR1 and CDR2 are SSHAT and FNYEAQ (reference sequence). This CDR3 has 15 residues. The CDR3 DNA is TGTGCTAGCAGCCTACTAGCGGCCTCCACAGATACGCAGTATTTT. The encoded protein is CASSLLAASTDTQYF. The full variable domain, with the rest looked up from reference TRBV7-7 and TRBJ2-3, is GAGVSQSPRYKVTKRGQDVTLRCDPISSHATLYWYQQALGQGPEFLTYFNYEAQPDKSGLPSDRFSAERPEGSISTLTIQRTEQRDSAMYRCASSLLAASTDTQYFGPGTRLTVL.

The CDR3 region has the DNA TGTGCCAGCAGCAAAGTAAATAGCAATCAGCCCCAGCATTTT. Amino acid sequence: CASSKVNSNQPQHF. J is TRBJ1-5 and V is TRBV21-1. TRBV21-1 has pseudogene status. CDR3 length: 14 amino acids.

The chain joins TRBV4-1 to TRBJ2-5; D is ambiguous. Germline CDR1 MGHRA, CDR2 YSYEKL. The CDR3 is 12 residues long. V lost 0 bases to trimming and J lost 7 bases, with 6 bases between them. The DNA for the CDR3 is TGCGCCAGCAGCCAAGAGTCGGGGACCCAGTACTTC. Encoded protein: CASSQESGTQYF.

The chain couples TRBV28 to TRBJ2-1; 10 bases fit TRBD1. Germline V gene data show CDR1 as MDHEN and CDR2 as SYDVKM. This CDR3 is 15 amino acids long. The V segment lost 2 bases and the J segment 5 bases; nucleotides outside the gene matches: 3. The CDR3 here is CASSLTGQGDNEQFF. CDR3 nucleotide sequence: TGTGCCAGCAGTTTAACCGGACAGGGGGACAATGAGCAGTTCTTC.

The chain couples TRBV13 to TRBJ1-1; no reliable D call. This CDR3 has 13 residues. The germline V gene encodes CDR1 PRHDT and CDR2 FYEKMQ (reference sequence). V was trimmed by 2 bases and J by 1 base, leaving 5 bases between them. The CDR3 reads CASSLNRNTEAFF. As DNA, the CDR3 is TGTGCCAGCAGCTTAAACAGGAACACTGAAGCTTTCTTT.

The rearrangement uses TRBV30 and TRBJ1-2; D not resolved. From germline, CDR1 is GTSNPN and CDR2 SVGIG (reference sequence). Between the trimmed V and J ends, which lost 2 bases and 0 bases, there was a span of 7 bases. CDR3 size: 13 residues. The CDR3 reads CAWSRTANYGYTF. CDR3 in DNA: TGTGCCTGGAGTAGAACAGCTAACTATGGCTACACCTTC.

The rearrangement links TRBV7-3 to TRBJ2-7, with TRBD2 identical over 7 bases. This CDR3 region has 15 residues. Trimming removed 5 bases from V and 3 bases from J; junction bases left unmatched: 10. In germline, CDR1 is SGHTA, CDR2 FQGTGA. CDR3 in DNA: TGTGCCAGCAGCATCTCTAGCGGCCTTGTCTACGAGCAGTACTTC. It yields the protein CASSISSGLVYEQYF. The full variable domain, its missing parts supplied by reference TRBV7-3 and TRBJ2-7, is GAGVSQTPSNKVTEKGKYVELRCDPISGHTALYWYRQSLGQGPEFLIYFQGTGAADDSGLPNDRFFAVRPEGSVSTLKIQRTERGDSAVYLCASSISSGLVYEQYFGPGTRLTVT.

The chain has TRBV11-2 and TRBJ2-1; 12 nucleotides align to TRBD2. The length of the CDR3 is 18 residues. CDR1 is SGHAT and CDR2 is FQNNGV in the germline V gene. V dropped 0 bases and J dropped 6; count of bases not matched to a gene: 9. CDR3 loop: CASSLDQKLAGGFNEQFF. CDR3 nucleotides: TGTGCCAGCAGCTTAGACCAGAAACTAGCGGGAGGTTTCAATGAGCAGTTCTTC.

The chain links TRBV5-1 to TRBJ1-3; perhaps TRBD1 as D (5 bases). The ends were cut back, 0 bases at V and 6 bases at J, with 10 bases in the middle. The germline CDR1 and CDR2 sequences are SGHRS and YFSETQ. The CDR3 has 14 amino acids. The CDR3: CASSLERGENTIYF. CDR3 nucleotides: TGCGCCAGCAGCTTGGAAAGGGGTGAAAACACCATATATTTT.